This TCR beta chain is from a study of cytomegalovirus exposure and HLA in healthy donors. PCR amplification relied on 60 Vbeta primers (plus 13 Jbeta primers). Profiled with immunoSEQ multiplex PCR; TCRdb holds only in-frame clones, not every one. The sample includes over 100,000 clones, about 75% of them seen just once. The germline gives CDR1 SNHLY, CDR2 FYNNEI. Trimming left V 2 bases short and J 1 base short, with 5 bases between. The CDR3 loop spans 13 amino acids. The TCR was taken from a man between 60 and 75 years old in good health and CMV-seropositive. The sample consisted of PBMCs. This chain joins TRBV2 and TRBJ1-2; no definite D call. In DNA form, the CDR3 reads TGTGCCAGCAGTGAAAACAATAACTATGGCTACACCTTC. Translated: CASSENNNYGYTF.